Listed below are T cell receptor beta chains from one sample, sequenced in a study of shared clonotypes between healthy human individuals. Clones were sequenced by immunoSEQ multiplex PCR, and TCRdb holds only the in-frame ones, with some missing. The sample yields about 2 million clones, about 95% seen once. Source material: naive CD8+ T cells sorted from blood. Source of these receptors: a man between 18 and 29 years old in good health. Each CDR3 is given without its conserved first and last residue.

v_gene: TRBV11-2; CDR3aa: ASSLLLAGAGTDTQY
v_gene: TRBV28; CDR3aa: ASSLGELGSDGYT
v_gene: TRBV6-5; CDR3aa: ASSYGGEANEQF
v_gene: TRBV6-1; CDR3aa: ATRDSSTYEQY
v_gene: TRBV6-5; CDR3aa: ASSPDREGPDEQF
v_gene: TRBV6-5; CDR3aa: AVRGETQY
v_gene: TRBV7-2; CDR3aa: ASSFPGSTEAF
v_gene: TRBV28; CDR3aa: ASSLGPRGGAKNIQY
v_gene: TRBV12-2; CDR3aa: ASRLEGGDEQF
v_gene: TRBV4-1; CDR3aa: ASSGSHNEKLF
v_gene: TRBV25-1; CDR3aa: ASSEWRQGEDIQY
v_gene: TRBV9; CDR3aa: ASSPHSGMLYEQY
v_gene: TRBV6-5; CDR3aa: ASSYSAGESSYEQY
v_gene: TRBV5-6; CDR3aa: ASSFSGSEQY
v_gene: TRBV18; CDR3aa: ASSPEDRVFYGYT
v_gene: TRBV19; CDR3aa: ASSILLGAEQY
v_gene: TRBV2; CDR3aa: ASSEVPSVGNEQF
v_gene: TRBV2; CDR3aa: ASSASGAEQY
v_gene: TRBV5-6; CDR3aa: ASSLYSEYNEQF
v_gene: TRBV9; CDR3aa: ASSEDAGTRTDTQY
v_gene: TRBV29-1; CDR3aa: SVEDLGQFTDTQY
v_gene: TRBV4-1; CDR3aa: ASSQATSGRYYEQY
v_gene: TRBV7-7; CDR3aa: ASSSWRQGTRNTGELF
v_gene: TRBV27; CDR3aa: ASSSTGHTEAF
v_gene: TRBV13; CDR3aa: ASTLSSGNTQY
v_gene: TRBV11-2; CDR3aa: ASSLVPAGSVPLQETQY
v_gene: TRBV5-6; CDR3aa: ASSFGTSGTYNEQF
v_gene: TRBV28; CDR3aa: ASSHGLAGGLSSYNEQF
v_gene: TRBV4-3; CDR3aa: ASSPGQLSYEQY
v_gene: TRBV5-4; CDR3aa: ASSFGGVETQY
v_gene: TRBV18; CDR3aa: ASSPYKGEGSYEQY
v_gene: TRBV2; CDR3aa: ASSTKETGHFEQTQY
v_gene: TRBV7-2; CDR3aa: ASSLGGRWGSQETQY
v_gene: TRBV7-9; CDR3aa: ASSLATRGRDNEQF
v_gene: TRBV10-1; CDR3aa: ASSPGQGEFNEQF
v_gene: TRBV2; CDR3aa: ASSGANEQF
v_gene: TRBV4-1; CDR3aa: ASRGEGNEQF
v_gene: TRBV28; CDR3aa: ASSLGANEQF
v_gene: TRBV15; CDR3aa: ATSRSETVYEQY